The 27 T cell receptor beta chains below come from one sample, sequenced in a study of blood T cell repertoires in COVID-19. Sequenced by immunoSEQ multiplex PCR; TCRdb stores in-frame clones only, minus some. This table has 50,000 to 70,000 clones, more than 65% appearing once. Specimen: peripheral blood. Receptor source: a woman aged 55-75 years with acute or convalescent COVID-19.

This clone was detected once. This chain connects TRBV4-1 to TRBJ2-1; D not certain. The V gene's germline CDR1 is MGHRA and CDR2 YSYEKL. The V end was cut by 0 bases, the J end by 4 bases, with 16 bases between. The CDR3 has 17 amino acids. The DNA for the CDR3 is TGCGCCAGCAGCCAAGATCCTTCCGGAGTTAAGTACAATGAGCAGTTCTTC. Protein product: CASSQDPSGVKYNEQFF.

This clone was observed a single time. V gene TRBV19 combines with J gene TRBJ1-1, with TRBD1 identical over 9 bases. Trimming at V came to 5 bases and at J to 6 bases, leaving 7 bases not matched to a gene. This CDR3 spans 14 amino acids. Germline V CDR1 and CDR2: LNHDA, SQIVND (reference sequence). CDR3 amino acids: CASSSGQGRAEAFF. The CDR3 nucleotides are TGTGCCAGTAGTTCCGGACAGGGGAGAGCTGAAGCTTTCTTT.

The chain combines TRBV5-1 with TRBJ2-3; D is uncertain. CDR3 length equals 13 residues. Germline lookup yields CDR1 SGHRS and CDR2 YFSETQ. V was pared by 2 bases and J by 0 bases, with 4 bases between. The chain's CDR3 is CASSFISTDTQYF. DNA for the CDR3: TGCGCCAGCAGCTTTATTAGCACAGATACGCAGTATTTT. The full variable domain, in which reference TRBV5-1 and TRBJ2-3 provide the parts outside the CDR3, is KAGVTQTPRYLIKTRGQQVTLSCSPISGHRSVSWYQQTPGQGLQFLFEYFSETQRNKGNFPGRFSGRQFSNSRSEMNVSTLELGDSALYLCASSFISTDTQYFGPGTRLTVL.

This chain connects TRBV9 to TRBJ2-5; TRBD1 agrees at 8 bases. Unmatched junction bases numbered 6, after V lost 3 bases and J lost 5 bases. Germline lookup yields CDR1 SGDLS and CDR2 YYNGEE. The CDR3 contains 14 residues. CDR3 protein: CASSATGAGETQYF. As DNA, the CDR3 is TGTGCCAGCAGCGCGACAGGGGCGGGGGAGACCCAGTACTTC.

This clone occurred once. This chain connects TRBV30 to TRBJ1-4; 9 nucleotides line up with TRBD1. V lost 4 bases, J lost 0 bases, and 6 bases stayed unmatched. Per germline, CDR1 GTSNPN and CDR2 SVGIG (reference sequence). This CDR3 spans 16 amino acids. The CDR3 region has the DNA TGTGCCTGGACTAAGAGACAGGGGGCAACTAATGAAAAACTGTTTTTT. It codes for CAWTKRQGATNEKLFF. Full variable domain (missing parts from reference TRBV30 and TRBJ1-4): SQTIHQWPATLVQPVGSPLSLECTVEGTSNPNLYWYRQAAGRGLQLLFYSVGIGQISSEVPQNLSASRPQDRQFILSSKKLLLSDSGFYLCAWTKRQGATNEKLFFGSGTQLSVL.

J is TRBJ1-1 and V is TRBV7-9, with D tentatively TRBD1 (5 bases). The CDR3 length is 15 residues. CDR1 and CDR2 from the germline V gene are SEHNR and FQNEAQ (reference sequence). The V and J ends lost 5 bases and 1 base respectively, with 14 bases between them. CDR3 bases: TGTGCCAGCAGCCCACCGGGACTCACGAACACTGAAGCTTTCTTT. Its translation: CASSPPGLTNTEAFF.

The chain uses TRBV7-3 and TRBJ2-1; 7 bases agree with TRBD1. CDR1 and CDR2 (germline): SGHTA, FQGTGA. The CDR3 runs to 16 residues. The trim removed 2 bases at V and 10 bases at J, leaving 14 bases unmatched. CDR3 in amino acids: CASSLEGRRGPAEQFF. CDR3 in DNA: TGTGCCAGCAGCTTAGAAGGAAGAAGGGGGCCTGCGGAGCAGTTCTTC.

V is TRBV7-3 and J is TRBJ2-3, with TRBD1 as a possible D gene (5 bases). There are 16 residues in the CDR3. Per germline, CDR1 SGHTA and CDR2 FQGTGA. V was pared by 1 base and J by 0 bases, with 11 bases between. The CDR3 DNA is TGTGCCAGCAGCTTAAGTGTCAGGGCGAGCACAGATACGCAGTATTTT. This codes for CASSLSVRASTDTQYF.

The chain links TRBV4-1 to TRBJ2-4, with 8 bases matching TRBD1. This CDR3 comprises 17 residues. The V gene end was trimmed by 1 base and the J gene end by 8 bases; junction bases not matched to a gene: 13. The germline V gene has CDR1 MGHRA and CDR2 YSYEKL. The CDR3 reads CASSQGAQWDRSHIQYF. As DNA, the CDR3 is TGCGCCAGCAGCCAAGGAGCTCAATGGGACAGGTCACACATTCAGTACTTC.

The V call is TRBV3-1 (or the pseudogene TRBV3-2), the J call TRBJ1-1; unclear D gene. Germline V gene sequence: CDR1 LGHDT, CDR2 YNNKEL (reference sequence). Trimming stripped 3 bases from V and 11 bases from J, with 13 bases between. CDR3 length: 12 amino acids. The CDR3 sequence: CASSQAAGEAFF. CDR3 nucleotides: TGTGCCAGCAGCCAGGCAGCTGGGGAGGCTTTCTTT.

This rearrangement joins TRBV7-9 to TRBJ2-7; 8 nucleotides align to TRBD2. This CDR3 is 15 amino acids long. Trimming took 5 bases from V and 4 from J; bases not matched to a gene: 10. Per the germline V gene, CDR1 is SEHNR and CDR2 is FQNEAQ (reference sequence). CDR3 in DNA: TGTGCCAGCAGCCCACCGGGACTAGTTATTTACGAGCAGTACTTC. It is translated as CASSPPGLVIYEQYF. The full variable domain, completed using reference TRBV7-9 and TRBJ2-7, is DTGVSQNPRHKITKRGQNVTFRCDPISEHNRLYWYRQTLGQGPEFLTYFQNEAQLEKSRLLSDRFSAERPKGSFSTLEIQRTEQGDSAMYLCASSPPGLVIYEQYFGPGTRLTVT.

V gene TRBV19 combines with J gene TRBJ1-5; perhaps TRBD1 as D (6 bases). CDR3 length: 17 amino acids. CDR1 is LNHDA and CDR2 is SQIVND in the germline V gene (reference sequence). V was shortened by 3 bases and J by 3 bases, with 18 bases between the two germline ends. The CDR3 loop is CASSMRWTVGSNQPQHF. As DNA, the CDR3 is TGTGCCAGTAGTATGAGGTGGACAGTAGGCTCCAATCAGCCCCAGCATTTT.

With respect to this clone: Other DNA sequences in the sample encode the same CDR3. The rearrangement links TRBV20-1 to TRBJ1-4; D ambiguous. The germline V gene encodes CDR1 DFQATT and CDR2 SNEGSKA (reference sequence). CDR3 length equals 11 residues. Trimming removed 0 bases from V and 8 bases from J, with 4 bases in between. This chain's CDR3 is CSARDREKLFF. The CDR3 DNA reads TGCAGTGCTAGAGATCGGGAAAAACTGTTTTTT.

In its sample, this clone was seen once. The rearrangement links TRBV3-1 (or the pseudogene TRBV3-2) to TRBJ1-5, with D hard to call. The CDR3 has 13 residues. Germline V gene lookup returns CDR1 LGHDT and CDR2 YNNKEL (reference sequence). Between the trimmed V and J ends, which lost 1 base and 7 bases, there was a span of 8 bases. The CDR3 loop is CASSQGGKQPQHF. DNA for the CDR3: TGTGCCAGCAGCCAAGGAGGGAAGCAGCCCCAGCATTTT.

V usage is TRBV19 and J usage is TRBJ1-2; D is possibly TRBD1 (6 bases). V was clipped by 5 bases and J by 3 bases, with 13 bases between them. Germline V gene sequence: CDR1 LNHDA, CDR2 SQIVND (reference sequence). The CDR3 sequence is 14 residues long. CDR3 residues: CASSETQGYYGYTF. CDR3 DNA sequence: TGTGCCAGTAGTGAAACGCAGGGGTACTATGGCTACACCTTC.

This clone was observed at least ten times. This chain connects TRBV6-6 to TRBJ2-3, with a weak D call TRBD2 (6 bases). Trimming shortened V by 2 bases and J by 2 bases, and 14 bases separated the two germline ends. CDR1 MNHNY and CDR2 SVGAGI come from the germline V gene (reference sequence). The CDR3 is made up of 16 amino acids. The CDR3 loop reads CASSYVRDFHTDTQYF. The CDR3 DNA follows: TGTGCCAGCAGTTACGTCCGGGACTTCCACACAGATACGCAGTATTTT.

This chain links TRBV27 with TRBJ2-2; 7 bases map to TRBD1. V gave up 6 bases and J gave up 2 bases; unmatched junction bases: 9. The CDR3 length is 16 residues. Germline values: CDR1 MNHEY, CDR2 SMNVEV (reference sequence). CDR3 in amino acids: CASRPRDRQNTGELFF. CDR3 in DNA: TGTGCCAGCAGGCCCAGGGACAGACAAAACACCGGGGAGCTGTTTTTT.

The rearrangement links TRBV6-5 to TRBJ1-1; 9 positions agree with TRBD1. CDR1 MNHEY and CDR2 SVGAGI come from the germline V gene. With 7 bases clipped from V and 8 bases from J, the junction kept 14 bases outside the gene matches. CDR3 length: 15 amino acids. CDR3 sequence (DNA): TGTGCCAGCACGTCCACCGGGACAGGGAGTTTCGAAGCTTTCTTT. It encodes CASTSTGTGSFEAFF.

The chain is built from TRBV6-1 and TRBJ1-2; 10 bases fit TRBD1. CDR1 MNHNS and CDR2 SASEGT come from the germline V gene. Losses at the gene ends were 0 bases for V and 4 bases for J; bases not matched to a gene: 5. The CDR3 loop spans 16 amino acids. CDR3 residues: CASSEAWGQGFYGYTF. As DNA, the CDR3 is TGTGCCAGCAGTGAAGCTTGGGGACAGGGGTTCTATGGCTACACCTTC.

The gene calls are TRBV24-1 and TRBJ2-3; TRBD1 is a possible D gene (7 bases). Germline V gives CDR1 KGHDR, CDR2 SFDVKD. This CDR3 is built from 16 residues. V dropped 2 bases and J dropped 5 bases, with 16 bases sitting between them. The CDR3 DNA reads as TGTGCCACCAGTGATTCCGACAGGGCCGGGGGAGATACGCAGTATTTT. Translated: CATSDSDRAGGDTQYF.

This clone appeared a few times. This chain uses TRBV5-5 with TRBJ2-7, with D possibly TRBD2 on 5 matching bases. The CDR3 is 13 amino acids. V was shortened by 0 bases and J by 5 bases, with 9 bases between the two germline ends. Germline assignment: CDR1 SGHKS and CDR2 YYEKEE (reference sequence). The CDR3 nucleotides are TGTGCCAGCAGCTTGGCCGGGAACCACGAGCAGTACTTC. It is translated as CASSLAGNHEQYF.

This chain links TRBV11-3 with TRBJ2-7; D possibly corresponds to TRBD2 (5 bases). CDR3 length: 15 residues. The V gene lost 5 bases and the J gene lost 3 bases, with 17 bases spanning the gap. Per the germline V gene, CDR1 is SGHNT and CDR2 is YENEEA. The DNA for the CDR3 is TGTGCCAGCAGCCTGGGGAGCGCAGAATACTACGAGCAGTACTTC. Protein sequence: CASSLGSAEYYEQYF.

This clone appeared a few times. This sequence joins TRBV28 and TRBJ1-1, with D unclear. CDR3 size: 14 residues. Germline-derived CDR1 and CDR2 are MDHEN and SYDVKM. The ends were cut back, 3 bases at V and 5 bases at J, with 13 bases in the middle. DNA for the CDR3: TGTGCCAGCAGTTTCCCCCAGAGGGAGACTGAAGCTTTCTTT. Its translation: CASSFPQRETEAFF.

The V gene is TRBV6-5, the J gene TRBJ1-5; possible D gene TRBD1, 5 bases. Trimming pared 0 bases from V and 2 bases from J, leaving 8 bases between. CDR1 and CDR2 (germline): MNHEY, SVGAGI. There are 15 residues in the CDR3. CDR3 amino acids: CASSYSGGGNQPQHF. As DNA, the CDR3 is TGTGCCAGCAGTTACTCGGGGGGGGGCAATCAGCCCCAGCATTTT.

The V call is TRBV9, the J call TRBJ1-1; D is undetermined. The V gene's germline CDR1 is SGDLS and CDR2 YYNGEE. The CDR3 length is 12 residues. V was pared by 2 bases and J by 1 base, with 3 bases between. The CDR3 bases are TGTGCCAGCAGCGTTCAGAACACTGAAGCTTTCTTT. Its translation is CASSVQNTEAFF.

This chain connects TRBV5-1 to TRBJ1-6; D might be TRBD1 (5 bases). This CDR3 is built from 15 residues. V lost 3 bases to trimming and J lost 7 bases, with 14 bases between them. CDR1 is SGHRS, CDR2 YFSETQ, per germline. The CDR3 is CASSWGGAENSPLHF. DNA for the CDR3: TGCGCCAGCAGCTGGGGGGGAGCGGAGAATTCACCCCTCCACTTT.

This clone has just a few counts. The V and J genes are TRBV5-1 and TRBJ1-3; D gene uncertain. Germline V gene data show CDR1 as SGHRS and CDR2 as YFSETQ. V was clipped by 4 bases and J by 0 bases, with 17 bases between them. The CDR3 has 17 residues. CDR3 sequence: CASSPGGHRLSGNTIYF. The CDR3 bases are TGCGCCAGCAGCCCGGGAGGGCACAGACTCTCTGGAAACACCATATATTTT.